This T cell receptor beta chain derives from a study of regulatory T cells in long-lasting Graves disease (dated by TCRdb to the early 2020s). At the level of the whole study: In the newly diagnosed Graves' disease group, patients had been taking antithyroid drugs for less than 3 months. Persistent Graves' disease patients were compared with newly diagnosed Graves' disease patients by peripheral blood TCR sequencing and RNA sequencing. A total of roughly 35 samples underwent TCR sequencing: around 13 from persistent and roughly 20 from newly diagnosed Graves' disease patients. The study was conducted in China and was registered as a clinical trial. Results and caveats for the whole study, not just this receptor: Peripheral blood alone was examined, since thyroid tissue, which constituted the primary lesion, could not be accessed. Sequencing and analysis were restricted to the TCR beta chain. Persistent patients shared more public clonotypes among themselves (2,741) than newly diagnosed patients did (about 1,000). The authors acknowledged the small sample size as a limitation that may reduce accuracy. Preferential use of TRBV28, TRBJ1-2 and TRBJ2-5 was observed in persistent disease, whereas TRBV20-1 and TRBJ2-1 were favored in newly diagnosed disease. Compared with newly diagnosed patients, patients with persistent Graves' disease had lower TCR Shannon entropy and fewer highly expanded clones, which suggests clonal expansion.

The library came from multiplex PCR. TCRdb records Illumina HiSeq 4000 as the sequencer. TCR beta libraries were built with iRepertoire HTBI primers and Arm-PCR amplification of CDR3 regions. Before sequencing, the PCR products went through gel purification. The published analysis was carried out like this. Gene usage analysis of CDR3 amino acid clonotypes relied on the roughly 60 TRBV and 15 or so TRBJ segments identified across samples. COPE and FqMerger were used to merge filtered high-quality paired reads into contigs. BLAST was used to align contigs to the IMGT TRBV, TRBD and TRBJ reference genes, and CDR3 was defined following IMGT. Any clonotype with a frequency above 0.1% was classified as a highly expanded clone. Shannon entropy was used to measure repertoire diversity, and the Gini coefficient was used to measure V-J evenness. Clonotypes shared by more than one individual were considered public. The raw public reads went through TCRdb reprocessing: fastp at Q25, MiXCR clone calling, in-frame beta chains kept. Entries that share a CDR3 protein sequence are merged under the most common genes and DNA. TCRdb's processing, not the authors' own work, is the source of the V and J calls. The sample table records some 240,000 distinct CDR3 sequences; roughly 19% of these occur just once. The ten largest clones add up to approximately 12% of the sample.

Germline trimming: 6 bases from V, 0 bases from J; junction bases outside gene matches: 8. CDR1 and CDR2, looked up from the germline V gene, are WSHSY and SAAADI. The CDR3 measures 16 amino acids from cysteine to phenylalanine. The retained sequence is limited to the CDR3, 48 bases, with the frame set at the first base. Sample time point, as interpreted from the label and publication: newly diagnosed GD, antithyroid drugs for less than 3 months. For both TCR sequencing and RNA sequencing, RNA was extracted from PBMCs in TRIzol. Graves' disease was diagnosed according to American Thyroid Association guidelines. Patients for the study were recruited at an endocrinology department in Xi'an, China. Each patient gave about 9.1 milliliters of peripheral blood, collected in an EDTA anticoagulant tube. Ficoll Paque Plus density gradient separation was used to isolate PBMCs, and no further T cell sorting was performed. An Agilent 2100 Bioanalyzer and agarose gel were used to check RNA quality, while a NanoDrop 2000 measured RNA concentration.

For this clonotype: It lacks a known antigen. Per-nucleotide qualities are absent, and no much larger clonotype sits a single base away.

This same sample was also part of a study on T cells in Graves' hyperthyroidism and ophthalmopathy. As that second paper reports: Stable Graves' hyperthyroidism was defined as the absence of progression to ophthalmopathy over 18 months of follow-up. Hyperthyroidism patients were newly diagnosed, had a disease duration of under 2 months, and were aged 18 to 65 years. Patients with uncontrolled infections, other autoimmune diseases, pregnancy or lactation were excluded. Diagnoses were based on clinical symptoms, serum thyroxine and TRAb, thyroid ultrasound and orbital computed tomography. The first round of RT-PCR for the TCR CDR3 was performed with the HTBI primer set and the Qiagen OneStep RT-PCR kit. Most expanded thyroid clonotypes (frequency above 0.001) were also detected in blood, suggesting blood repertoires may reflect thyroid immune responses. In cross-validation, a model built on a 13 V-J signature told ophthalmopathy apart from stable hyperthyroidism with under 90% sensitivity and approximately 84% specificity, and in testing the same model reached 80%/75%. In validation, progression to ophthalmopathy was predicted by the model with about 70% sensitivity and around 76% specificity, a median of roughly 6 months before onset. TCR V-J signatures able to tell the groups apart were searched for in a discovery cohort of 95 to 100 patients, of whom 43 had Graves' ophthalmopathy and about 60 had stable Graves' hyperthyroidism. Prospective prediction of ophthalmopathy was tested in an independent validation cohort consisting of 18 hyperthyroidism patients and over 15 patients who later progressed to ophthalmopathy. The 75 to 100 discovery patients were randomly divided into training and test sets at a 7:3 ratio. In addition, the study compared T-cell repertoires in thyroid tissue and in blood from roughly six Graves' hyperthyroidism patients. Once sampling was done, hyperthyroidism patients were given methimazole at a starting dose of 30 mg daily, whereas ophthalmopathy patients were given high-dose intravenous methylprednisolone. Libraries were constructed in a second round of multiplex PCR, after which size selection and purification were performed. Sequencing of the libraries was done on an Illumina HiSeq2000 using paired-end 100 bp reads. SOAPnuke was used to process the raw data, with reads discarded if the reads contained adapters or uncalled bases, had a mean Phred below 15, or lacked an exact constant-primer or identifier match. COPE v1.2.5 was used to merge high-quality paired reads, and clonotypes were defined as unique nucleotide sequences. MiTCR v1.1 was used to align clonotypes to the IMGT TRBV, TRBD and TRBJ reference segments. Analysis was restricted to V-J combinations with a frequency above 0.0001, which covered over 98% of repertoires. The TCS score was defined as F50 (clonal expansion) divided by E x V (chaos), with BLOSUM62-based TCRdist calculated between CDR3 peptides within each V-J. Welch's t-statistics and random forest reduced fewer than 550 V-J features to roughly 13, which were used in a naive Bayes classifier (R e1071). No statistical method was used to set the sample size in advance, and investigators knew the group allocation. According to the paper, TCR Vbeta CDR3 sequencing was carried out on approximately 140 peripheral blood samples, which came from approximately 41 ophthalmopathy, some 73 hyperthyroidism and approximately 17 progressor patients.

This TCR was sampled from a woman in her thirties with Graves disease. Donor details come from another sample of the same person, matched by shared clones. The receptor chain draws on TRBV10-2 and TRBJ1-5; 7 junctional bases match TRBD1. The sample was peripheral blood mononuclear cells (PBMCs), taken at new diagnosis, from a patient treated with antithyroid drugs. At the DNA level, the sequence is TGCGCCAGCAGGGCGGGACAGCTATATAGCAATCAGCCCCAGCATTTT. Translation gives CASRAGQLYSNQPQHF.